One and the same sample provided the 32 T cell receptor beta chains below, sequenced in a study of OX40 agonist ivuxolimab in advanced cancers. Clones were read by immunoSEQ multiplex PCR, and TCRdb kept only the in-frame ones, dropping some. The table shows fewer than 50,000 clones, with around nine tenths occurring only once. Sequenced here: CD4+ or CD8+ T cells sorted from blood, sampled in a trial of the OX40 agonist ivuxolimab. These receptors came from an adult with an advanced solid tumor such as melanoma, head and neck, liver or kidney cancer.

This clone has only a few counts. V is TRBV2 and J is TRBJ1-2, with D possibly being TRBD1 (6 bases). The length of the CDR3 is 13 residues. The germline V gene has CDR1 SNHLY and CDR2 FYNNEI. V lost 5 bases to trimming and J lost 2 bases, with 9 bases between them. This CDR3 reads CASSLDRNYGYTF. CDR3 nucleotide sequence: TGTGCCAGCAGTTTAGACAGGAACTATGGCTACACCTTC.

The chain uses TRBV10-2 and TRBJ2-7; 7 nucleotides line up with TRBD2. Germline V gene sequence: CDR1 WSHSY, CDR2 SAAADI. The CDR3 extends over 15 amino acids. V was pared by 3 bases and J by 3 bases, with 8 bases of the junction left unmatched. CDR3 sequence reads: CASSDTGGSYYEQYF. The CDR3 DNA sequence: TGCGCCAGCAGTGACACCGGGGGGTCGTACTACGAGCAGTACTTC.

CDR3 region: CASSQAGVSPLHF. In nucleotides, the CDR3 is TGCGCCAGCAGCCAAGCAGGGGTCTCACCCCTCCACTTT. The chain is built from TRBV4-1 and TRBJ1-6; a possible D gene is TRBD1 (6 bases). This CDR3 comprises 13 residues. With 1 base removed from V and 10 bases from J, the gap between germline ends came to 8 bases. The germline CDR1 and CDR2 sequences are MGHRA and YSYEKL.

This clone was observed a few times. This sequence joins TRBV19 and TRBJ2-7, with D perhaps TRBD1 or TRBD2 (5 bases each). V was cut by 5 bases and J by 7 bases, with 15 bases left in between. This CDR3 has 13 residues. Germline CDR1 and CDR2: LNHDA and SQIVND (reference sequence). The CDR3 sequence is CASSPRDLQEQYF. CDR3 coding DNA: TGTGCCAGTAGTCCCCGGGACCTCCAGGAGCAGTACTTC. The whole variable domain, filled in from reference TRBV19 and TRBJ2-7, reads DGGITQSPKYLFRKEGQNVTLSCEQNLNHDAMYWYRQDPGQGLRLIYYSQIVNDFQKGDIAEGYSVSREKKESFPLTVTSAQKNPTAFYLCASSPRDLQEQYFGPGTRLTVT.

The chain carries TRBV7-9 and TRBJ2-3; 8 bases are shared with TRBD2. Looked up from germline, CDR1 is SEHNR and CDR2 is FQNEAQ (reference sequence). Unmatched junction bases numbered 5, after V lost 5 bases and J lost 4 bases. The CDR3 spans 14 residues. CDR3 sequence: CASSLGLAADTQYF. CDR3 in DNA: TGTGCCAGCAGCCTCGGACTAGCAGCAGATACGCAGTATTTT.

The gene calls are TRBV2 and TRBJ1-5; D remains unclear. This CDR3 has 14 amino acids. The V gene lost 6 bases and the J gene lost 0 bases, with 9 bases spanning the gap. CDR1 is SNHLY and CDR2 is FYNNEI in the germline V gene. CDR3 protein: CASSDSYSNQPQHF. CDR3 DNA sequence: TGTGCCAGCAGCGACTCATATAGCAATCAGCCCCAGCATTTT.

V gene TRBV7-1 combines with J gene TRBJ2-7, with 8 bases matching TRBD1. TRBV7-1 is given ORF status, its function remaining uncertain. V gave up 5 bases and J gave up 3 bases; unmatched junction bases: 6. This CDR3 is 14 amino acids long. The CDR3 here is CASSHRDRNYEQYF. The CDR3 bases are TGTGCCAGCAGCCACCGGGACAGGAACTACGAGCAGTACTTC.

This chain links TRBV4-2 with TRBJ1-1; 7 positions match TRBD1. V lost 6 bases and J lost 1; bases outside the gene matches: 8. There are 15 residues in the CDR3. CDR1 and CDR2 from the germline V gene are LGHNA and YNFKEQ. CDR3 bases: TGTGCCAGCAGGCCCCGACAGGGAGGGAACACTGAAGCTTTCTTT. Encoded protein: CASRPRQGGNTEAFF.

The rearrangement joins TRBV5-1 to TRBJ2-5; 7 bases fit TRBD1. Losses at the gene ends were 6 bases for V and 3 bases for J; bases not matched to a gene: 11. This CDR3 is 15 amino acids long. Germline V gives CDR1 SGHRS, CDR2 YFSETQ. CDR3 in DNA: TGCGCCAGCACCCGAGAGGGGGCCCACGAAGAGACCCAGTACTTC. It translates to CASTREGAHEETQYF.

The genes are TRBV25-1 and TRBJ2-4, with 7 bases lining up with TRBD2. Germline CDR1 reads MGHDK; CDR2 reads SYGVNS. The CDR3 extends over 12 amino acids. V dropped 1 base and J dropped 15; count of bases not matched to a gene: 6. The CDR3 DNA reads TGTGCCAGCAGTGAATCCGGGGGGAGGCGGTACTTC. Translation gives CASSESGGRRYF.

The CDR3: CASSLTYSGDEQYF. The CDR3 coding sequence is TGCGCCAGCAGTCTCACCTATAGCGGGGACGAGCAGTACTTC. The V and J genes are TRBV4-1 and TRBJ2-7; 8 nucleotides match TRBD2. V trimming: 6 bases; J trimming: 5 bases; junction bases outside the gene matches: 9. Per the germline V gene, CDR1 is MGHRA and CDR2 is YSYEKL. CDR3 length: 14 amino acids.

This chain uses TRBV2 with TRBJ2-1; no firm D call. The germline V gene encodes CDR1 SNHLY and CDR2 FYNNEI. The CDR3 loop spans 14 amino acids. Trimming pared 6 bases from V and 0 bases from J, leaving 9 bases between. CDR3 sequence reads: CASRDGNSYNEQFF. Here the CDR3 DNA reads TGTGCCAGCAGGGACGGAAACTCCTACAATGAGCAGTTCTTC.

The chain couples TRBV18 to TRBJ2-1; 9 bases match TRBD2. The germline gives CDR1 KGHSH, CDR2 LQKENI. The V gene end was trimmed by 8 bases and the J gene end by 10 bases; junction bases not matched to a gene: 15. This CDR3 comprises 15 residues. DNA for the CDR3: TGTGCCAGCCATATACGGCGGGAGGGCCCTGGGGAGCAGTTCTTC. It yields the protein CASHIRREGPGEQFF.

The J gene is TRBJ2-1, the V gene TRBV11-1; 7 bases are shared with TRBD2. This CDR3 region has 16 residues. Trimming removed 4 bases from V and 0 bases from J; junction bases left unmatched: 6. From germline, CDR1 is SGHAT and CDR2 FQDESV (reference sequence). The CDR3 sequence: CASSSGLVSSYNEQFF. CDR3 in DNA: TGTGCCAGCAGCTCCGGACTAGTCAGCTCCTACAATGAGCAGTTCTTC.

In its sample, this clone was seen a few times. The gene calls are TRBV11-3 and TRBJ1-5, with D uncertain. Germline CDR1 and CDR2: SGHNT and YENEEA. Trimming removed 1 base at V and 11 bases at J, with 9 bases between. This CDR3 contains 12 residues. In DNA, the CDR3 is TGTGCCAGCAGCTTAGGGCCCCAGGCCCAGCATTTT. This gives the protein CASSLGPQAQHF. Looking up the rest from reference TRBV11-3 and TRBJ1-5 gives the full variable domain: EAGVVQSPRYKIIEKKQPVAFWCNPISGHNTLYWYLQNLGQGPELLIRYENEEAVDDSQLPKDRFSAERLKGVDSTLKIQPAELGDSAVYLCASSLGPQAQHFGDGTRLSIL.

The chain carries TRBV5-8 and TRBJ2-4; D unclear. The CDR3 has 15 amino acids. With 2 bases removed from V and 0 bases from J, the gap between germline ends came to 9 bases. CDR1 is SGHTS and CDR2 is YDEGEE in the germline V gene. This CDR3 reads CASSLPRVAKNIQYF. The CDR3 bases are TGTGCCAGCAGCTTACCACGGGTAGCCAAAAACATTCAGTACTTC.

This clone was seen a single time. The J gene is TRBJ2-5, the V gene TRBV2; tentatively, D is TRBD2 (5 bases). V lost 1 base to trimming and J lost 0 bases, with 6 bases between them. Germline V gene data show CDR1 as SNHLY and CDR2 as FYNNEI. The CDR3 runs 14 residues. CDR3 in DNA: TGTGCCAGCAGTGAAGGAGGGAACCAAGAGACCCAGTACTTC. It translates to CASSEGGNQETQYF.

The rearrangement joins TRBV27 to TRBJ2-2; 9 bases map to TRBD1. The length of the CDR3 is 18 residues. Germline V gene sequence: CDR1 MNHEY, CDR2 SMNVEV (reference sequence). Trimming took 5 bases from V and 1 from J; bases not matched to a gene: 11. The CDR3 DNA reads as TGTGCCAGCAGTACCCACACCACAGGGGGCGGGAACACCGGGGAGCTGTTTTTT. Amino acids: CASSTHTTGGGNTGELFF.

The count of this clone is one. The chain carries TRBV7-3 and TRBJ2-1; the D gene is possibly TRBD2 (5 bases). Germline CDR1 and CDR2: SGHTA and FQGTGA. Trimming pared 5 bases from V and 4 bases from J, leaving 18 bases between. The CDR3 covers 16 residues. CDR3 protein: CASSPQASPGYNEQFF. The CDR3 DNA sequence: TGTGCCAGCAGCCCCCAAGCGTCCCCGGGGTACAATGAGCAGTTCTTC.

Turning to this clone: This specimen includes other DNA sequences encoding the same CDR3. V and J are TRBV6-6 and TRBJ1-2; D not resolved. The V gene's germline CDR1 is MNHNY and CDR2 SVGAGI (reference sequence). The CDR3 has 16 residues. The V and J ends lost 5 bases and 3 bases respectively, with 19 bases between them. The CDR3 loop is CASSQLRGVADYGYTF. CDR3 bases: TGTGCCAGCAGTCAACTCCGCGGGGTAGCGGACTATGGCTACACCTTC.

Only one count was recorded for this clone. CDR3 sequence: CSGRTGANEQFF. The DNA for the CDR3 is TGCAGCGGACGGACAGGAGCTAATGAGCAGTTCTTC. This chain uses TRBV29-1 with TRBJ2-1, with 7 positions matching TRBD1. This CDR3 comprises 12 residues. V trimming: 7 bases; J trimming: 7 bases; junction bases outside the gene matches: 7. CDR1 is SQVTM, CDR2 ANQGSEA, per germline.

V gene TRBV29-1 combines with J gene TRBJ1-3; no definite D call. The germline V gene has CDR1 SQVTM and CDR2 ANQGSEA. CDR3 length: 14 amino acids. V was trimmed by 6 bases and J by 1 base, leaving 13 bases between them. The CDR3 loop reads CSVREGNSGNTIYF. The CDR3 DNA reads as TGCAGCGTCCGGGAAGGTAATTCTGGAAACACCATATATTTT.

The V gene is TRBV6-6, the J gene TRBJ2-7, with TRBD2 as a possible D gene (6 bases). The CDR3 is 14 amino acids. CDR1 and CDR2 from the germline V gene are MNHNY and SVGAGI (reference sequence). V gave up 0 bases and J gave up 2 bases, with 8 bases separating them. The chain's CDR3 is CASSYSGLAYEQYF. CDR3 nucleotide sequence: TGTGCCAGCAGTTACTCGGGACTTGCCTACGAGCAGTACTTC.

V and J are TRBV9 and TRBJ2-3, with 7 nucleotides matching TRBD2. The trim removed 5 bases at V and 3 bases at J, leaving 9 bases unmatched. CDR1 SGDLS and CDR2 YYNGEE come from the germline V gene. The CDR3 totals 15 residues. The CDR3 DNA follows: TGTGCCAGCAGTCCGCGGCGGGAGTCGACAGATACGCAGTATTTT. It is translated as CASSPRRESTDTQYF.

The J gene is TRBJ1-2, the V gene TRBV7-9; the D is unclear. The germline V gene encodes CDR1 SEHNR and CDR2 FQNEAQ (reference sequence). This CDR3 comprises 13 residues. V lost 5 bases to trimming and J lost 3 bases, with 10 bases between them. CDR3 amino acids: CASSRDLDYGYTF. The CDR3 DNA sequence: TGTGCCAGCAGCCGCGACCTGGACTATGGCTACACCTTC.

This chain connects TRBV28 to TRBJ2-3; D may match TRBD1 or TRBD2 (6 bases each). Per germline, CDR1 MDHEN and CDR2 SYDVKM. The CDR3 loop spans 16 amino acids. V shed 3 bases and J shed 1 base, with 14 bases lying between them. CDR3 nucleotide sequence: TGTGCCAGCAGTTTTGGGGGGCAAAGCCGCACAGATACGCAGTATTTT. This codes for CASSFGGQSRTDTQYF.

This clone was counted a single time. The rearrangement uses TRBV6-1 and TRBJ2-7; D might be TRBD1 or TRBD2, each matching 5 bases. The CDR3 runs 15 residues. Trimming pared 6 bases from V and 0 bases from J, leaving 15 bases between. The germline gives CDR1 MNHNS, CDR2 SASEGT. As DNA, the CDR3 is TGTGCCAGCAGGGGGGTAAGCGGTCGCTCCTACGAGCAGTACTTC. It translates to CASRGVSGRSYEQYF.

The rearrangement uses TRBV6-5 and TRBJ2-3; D gene unclear. Deletions cut 0 bases from V and 2 bases from J, with 12 bases between. This CDR3 region has 16 residues. Germline V lookup: CDR1 MNHEY, CDR2 SVGAGI. CDR3 sequence (DNA): TGTGCCAGCAGTTACTCGACGGCGGCGGTCACAGATACGCAGTATTTT. Its protein product is CASSYSTAAVTDTQYF.

V and J are TRBV5-6 and TRBJ2-7; perhaps D is TRBD1 or TRBD2 (5 bases each). Germline CDR1 reads SGHDT; CDR2 reads YYEEEE. Trimming took 2 bases from V and 0 from J, leaving 12 bases between them. This CDR3 spans 15 amino acids. CDR3 protein: CASSLLGRSSYEQYF. The CDR3 bases are TGTGCCAGCAGCTTATTGGGACGGTCCTCCTACGAGCAGTACTTC.

This chain joins TRBV6-1 and TRBJ1-4, with 9 nucleotides matching TRBD1. The CDR3 runs 14 residues. In germline, CDR1 is MNHNS, CDR2 SASEGT. V trimming: 8 bases; J trimming: 4 bases; junction bases outside the gene matches: 5. The CDR3 here is CASHRGQDNEKLFF. The CDR3 DNA is TGTGCCAGCCACAGGGGGCAGGATAATGAAAAACTGTTTTTT.

This clone is a singleton in its sample. The chain couples TRBV7-6 to TRBJ2-2; weak D call: TRBD1 (6 bases). The V gene's germline CDR1 is SGHVS and CDR2 FNYEAQ. The CDR3 totals 16 residues. V lost 4 bases to trimming and J lost 4 bases, with 16 bases between them. This chain's CDR3 is CASSSTVGAGTGELFF. The CDR3 DNA sequence: TGTGCCAGCAGCTCCACCGTGGGGGCGGGCACCGGGGAGCTGTTTTTT.

The gene calls are TRBV11-2 and TRBJ2-5, with 8 positions matching TRBD2. The germline CDR1 and CDR2 sequences are SGHAT and FQNNGV. The CDR3 covers 15 residues. Trimming cost V 1 base and J 4 bases; bases outside gene matches: 5. CDR3 sequence reads: CASSLGGAGAETQYF. CDR3 DNA sequence: TGTGCCAGCAGCTTAGGTGGAGCGGGGGCAGAGACCCAGTACTTC.